Listed here is a single T cell receptor beta chain. This clone's antigen is unknown. Per-base quality was not reported, and no clone a single base away is much larger than it. TCRbeta CDR3 regions were amplified from genomic DNA using the immunoSEQ Assay, a bias-controlled multiplex PCR. The paper's data handling went like this. The number of nucleated cells in each sample was estimated from the amplification of reference gene primers within the assay. To quantify the absolute abundance of each unique TCRbeta CDR3 rearrangement, sequence reads were collapsed and filtered. Productive Simpson clonality was computed per sample as the square root of Simpson's diversity index over productive rearrangements. TCRdb stores this immuneACCESS table with in-frame sequences only. Part of the clones is absent; in the studies checked, under half of the shortfall reflects unresolved V genes, and no reason is known for the rest. V, J and clone size are those of that table, while D and trimming were read from the DNA. Within this sample are roughly 200,000 clones, with about 81% of them counted one time only. 10% to 15% of the sample is held by the ten biggest clonotypes.

One collaborating source in Seattle enrolled patients while the patients were actively infected and followed the patients over time throughout the course of disease. Each collaborating institution followed its own protocols to collect whole blood in K2EDTA tubes. For TCRbeta analysis, collaborators shipped samples as frozen whole blood, isolated PBMCs, or DNA extracted from either of those sample types. The sample originates from a study of blood T cell repertoires in COVID-19 (dated by TCRdb to 2018 to 2020). The study in broad terms: Collaborator samples came from the United States, Italy and Spain and covered acute and convalescent phases of COVID-19. The material from the prospective study consisted of cDNA or gDNA derived from T cells, B-cell-depleted T cells, or PBMCs. The samples were drawn from two sources: the first 160 participants of the ongoing ImmuneRACE study, and fewer than 1,500 subjects contributed by 6 global collaborators. The repertoires were released in a freely available public database meant as a resource for research on the immune response to SARS-CoV-2. Deeply sampled blood TCRbeta repertoires from subjects exposed to, actively infected with, or recovered from COVID-19 were included in the dataset. A de-identified subject ID, COVID-19 status, age in years and sex were almost always included in the sample metadata. Where HLA class I and class II types were available, the types were taken from metadata supplied by the sample provider, not from assay-based typing.

What the study reported, not specific to this receptor: Clinical and demographic metadata were provided uncurated, with the amount varying by source and participant.

From its cysteine to its phenylalanine, the CDR3 spans 16 amino acids. CDR3 DNA is the only sequence kept; it has 48 bases, read in frame from the first base. According to the germline V gene, CDR1 reads SGHTA and CDR2 reads FQGNSA. V was cut back by 5 bases and J by 2 bases, leaving a gap of 17 bases between them. The specimen was peripheral blood. This chain joins TRBV7-2 to TRBJ2-3; TRBD2 is possibly the D segment (6 matching bases). The receptor was derived from a woman aged 80 or older with COVID-19, enrolled during active disease. The nucleotide sequence reads as follows: TGTGCCAGCAGCCCCCCCGGGACTCGCCCCACAGATACGCAGTATTTT. Its product reads: CASSPPGTRPTDTQYF. Here the CDR3 is joined to the reference TRBV7-2 and TRBJ2-3 genes, and the full variable domain is: GAGVSQSPSNKVTEKGKDVELRCDPISGHTALYWYRQSLGQGLEFLIYFQGNSAPDKSGLPSDRFSAERTGGSVSTLTIQRTQQEDSAVYLCASSPPGTRPTDTQYFGPGTRLTVL.